Below are 27 T cell receptor beta chains sequenced from a single sample in a study of early T cells in non-severe SARS-CoV-2 infection (dated by TCRdb to the early 2020s). The protocol used for the library was 5' RACE. The instrument was a NextSeq 500. TCRdb reran the public reads through fastp at Q25 and MiXCR, keeping productive beta chains. Entries that share a CDR3 protein sequence are merged under the most common genes and DNA. The sample table contains 50,000 to 65,000 distinct CDR3 sequences; only one count was recorded for around 12% of them. The leading ten clones occupy 1.3% to 1.5% of the sample. Material for sequencing was whole blood. The receptors were gathered from an adult who was a healthcare worker with PCR-confirmed SARS-CoV-2 infection or an uninfected control (not recorded which).

About this clonotype: An end of the junction does not agree with germline; a read error may underlie this. J is TRBJ2-7 and V is TRBV5-4; D is unclear. The germline gives CDR1 SGHNT, CDR2 YYREEE (reference sequence). CDR3 size: 12 residues. CDR3 protein: CASTLFSDEQYF. The DNA for the CDR3 is TGTGCCAGCACCTTGTTCTCGGACGAGCAGTACTTC. Supplemented by reference TRBV5-4 and TRBJ2-7, the full variable domain reads ETGVTQSPTHLIKTRGQQVTLRCSSQSGHNTVSWYQQALGQGPQFIFQYYREEENGRGNFPPRFSGLQFPNYSSELNVNALELDDSALYLCASTLFSDEQYFGPGTRLTVT.

This clonotype was seen a few times. The genes are TRBV30 and TRBJ2-7; no clear D gene. Germline V lookup: CDR1 GTSNPN, CDR2 SVGIG (reference sequence). Trimming shortened V by 2 bases and J by 6 bases, and 11 bases separated the two germline ends. This CDR3 is built from 12 residues. As DNA, the CDR3 is TGTGCCTGGAGTCCCCTCTTCGCCGAGCAGTACTTC. Translation gives CAWSPLFAEQYF.

This clonotype appeared many times. V usage is TRBV6-1 and J usage is TRBJ1-1; D not resolved. The V and J ends lost 2 bases and 0 bases respectively, with 10 bases between them. Germline V gives CDR1 MNHNS, CDR2 SASEGT. This CDR3 spans 15 amino acids. CDR3 in amino acids: CASSEQTPMNTEAFF. The CDR3, as DNA: TGTGCCAGCAGTGAACAGACACCCATGAACACTGAAGCTTTCTTT.

This clonotype was observed many times. V is TRBV11-2 and J is TRBJ2-4; 12 nucleotides agree with TRBD2. With 2 bases clipped from V and 0 bases from J, the junction kept 8 bases outside the gene matches. Germline CDR1 SGHAT, CDR2 FQNNGV. This CDR3 is built from 19 residues. The CDR3 bases are TGTGCCAGCAGCTTAATCGCTAGCGGGGGGGATATAGCCAAAAACATTCAGTACTTC. Residues: CASSLIASGGDIAKNIQYF. The whole variable domain, filled in from reference TRBV11-2 and TRBJ2-4, reads EAGVAQSPRYKIIEKRQSVAFWCNPISGHATLYWYQQILGQGPKLLIQFQNNGVVDDSQLPKDRFSAERLKGVDSTLKIQPAKLEDSAVYLCASSLIASGGDIAKNIQYFGAGTRLSVL.

This clonotype was detected only a few times. The gene calls are TRBV6-4 and TRBJ2-1; D could derive from TRBD1 or TRBD2 (5 bases each). CDR3 length equals 13 residues. CDR1 and CDR2 (germline): MRHNA, SNTAGT. V lost 5 bases, J lost 8 bases, and 13 bases lay in between. The CDR3 nucleotides read TGTGCCAGCAGTAAGGCCCGGGGCGATGAGCAGTTCTTC. It specifies CASSKARGDEQFF.

This clonotype was detected many times. The V gene is TRBV10-3, the J gene TRBJ1-1; no clear D gene. The CDR3 runs to 13 residues. From germline, CDR1 is ENHRY and CDR2 SYGVKD. The V and J ends lost 7 bases and 2 bases respectively, with 11 bases between them. The CDR3 here is CAIKGQFNTEAFF. The CDR3 nucleotides read TGTGCCATCAAAGGGCAGTTTAACACTGAAGCTTTCTTT.

Many counts were recorded for this clonotype. The chain has TRBV3-1 and TRBJ2-1; 9 bases are shared with TRBD2. The ends lost 4 bases at V and 8 bases at J; junction bases unmatched: 3. CDR1 and CDR2 from the germline V gene are LGHDT and YNNKEL (reference sequence). The CDR3 totals 13 residues. This CDR3 is CASSRAGGDEQFF. The CDR3 DNA is TGTGCCAGCAGCCGAGCGGGGGGCGATGAGCAGTTCTTC.

This clonotype was counted between two and nine times. The V call is TRBV3-1, the J call TRBJ2-5; 8 bases match TRBD2. The germline V gene has CDR1 LGHDT and CDR2 YNNKEL (reference sequence). The CDR3 totals 17 residues. Trimming at V came to 2 bases and at J to 5 bases, leaving 13 bases not matched to a gene. CDR3 sequence: CASSQPSGGGAEETQYF. CDR3 nucleotides: TGTGCCAGCAGCCAACCCTCCGGGGGGGGCGCGGAGGAGACCCAGTACTTC.

This clonotype was found many times. The rearrangement joins TRBV3-1 to TRBJ1-2; D uncertain. Trimming shortened V by 3 bases and J by 8 bases, and 16 bases separated the two germline ends. Germline V gives CDR1 LGHDT, CDR2 YNNKEL (reference sequence). This CDR3 region has 14 residues. In nucleotides, the CDR3 is TGTGCCAGCAGCCAGAGGGCGCGCGTCGCGGGCTACACCTTC. This codes for CASSQRARVAGYTF.

The J gene is TRBJ2-2, the V gene TRBV19, with a possible D match to TRBD1 (6 bases). CDR1 and CDR2 from the germline V gene are LNHDA and SQIVND (reference sequence). The V and J ends lost 3 bases and 4 bases respectively, with 15 bases between them. This CDR3 spans 16 amino acids. The CDR3 loop reads CASSIRQGRPTGELFF. CDR3 coding DNA: TGTGCCAGTAGTATCCGGCAGGGGCGCCCCACCGGGGAGCTGTTTTTT.

This clonotype was seen repeatedly, ten times or more. The chain links TRBV10-2 to TRBJ2-2; 7 bases agree with TRBD2. Germline CDR1 is WSHSY and CDR2 is SAAADI. CDR3 length: 15 residues. V was clipped by 3 bases and J by 5 bases; unmatched bases: 6. The DNA for the CDR3 is TGCGCCAGCAGTGAAGGACTAGTTATGACCGGGGAGCTGTTTTTT. It is translated as CASSEGLVMTGELFF.

In its sample, this clonotype was seen a few times. The V and J genes are TRBV19 and TRBJ1-5; a possible D gene is TRBD1 (6 bases). Trimming left V 2 bases short and J 2 bases short, with 7 bases between. CDR1 LNHDA and CDR2 SQIVND come from the germline V gene (reference sequence). The CDR3 sequence is 14 residues long. CDR3 DNA: TGTGCCAGTAGTATAAGGACAGGCAATCAGCCCCAGCATTTT. It yields the protein CASSIRTGNQPQHF. The full variable domain, with the rest looked up from reference TRBV19 and TRBJ1-5, is DGGITQSPKYLFRKEGQNVTLSCEQNLNHDAMYWYRQDPGQGLRLIYYSQIVNDFQKGDIAEGYSVSREKKESFPLTVTSAQKNPTAFYLCASSIRTGNQPQHFGDGTRLSIL.

This chain's CDR3 is CASSWGLNNSPLHF. For the CDR3, the DNA is TGTGCCAGCAGCTGGGGACTTAATAATTCACCCCTCCACTTT. The rearrangement uses TRBV11-2 and TRBJ1-6, with D tentatively TRBD1 (5 bases). The V and J ends lost 4 bases and 5 bases respectively, with 9 bases between them. Germline V gives CDR1 SGHAT, CDR2 FQNNGV. There are 14 residues in the CDR3.

This clonotype appeared a few times. The V gene is TRBV6-6, the J gene TRBJ2-2; D assignment may be TRBD1 or TRBD2 (5 bases each). The CDR3 spans 15 residues. Germline assignment: CDR1 MNHNY and CDR2 SVGAGI (reference sequence). Trimming removed 2 bases at V and 4 bases at J, with 11 bases between. The CDR3 loop reads CASSYGGGSTGELFF. CDR3 nucleotides: TGTGCCAGCAGTTACGGGGGTGGCAGCACCGGGGAGCTGTTTTTT.

V gene TRBV6-2 or TRBV6-3 combines with J gene TRBJ1-1, with a tentative D call TRBD1 (5 bases). The CDR3 sequence is 18 residues long. Germline CDR1 is MNHEY and CDR2 is SVGEGT. Trimming left V 6 bases short and J 0 bases short, with 23 bases between. The CDR3 reads CASRHRDFQATMNTEAFF. CDR3 sequence (DNA): TGTGCCAGCAGGCACCGGGACTTCCAGGCTACCATGAACACTGAAGCTTTCTTT.

This clonotype has ten or more counts. J is TRBJ2-3 and V is TRBV7-8; 9 bases line up with TRBD2. The CDR3 covers 15 residues. Germline assignment: CDR1 SGHVS and CDR2 FQNEAQ. V dropped 2 bases and J dropped 7; count of bases not matched to a gene: 7. Here the CDR3 DNA reads TGTGCCAGCAGCTTACCGGCGGGGGGGCAATATACGCAGTATTTT. Translated: CASSLPAGGQYTQYF.

On this clonotype itself: A single base separates this from a much larger clone, so it may be a read error. J is TRBJ2-2 and V is TRBV5-1; D gene unclear. The V and J ends lost 4 bases and 0 bases respectively, with 13 bases between them. There are 16 residues in the CDR3. Per germline, CDR1 SGHRS and CDR2 YFSETQ. In DNA form, the CDR3 reads TGCGCCAGCAGCCATAGTTGTGGGACGAACACCGGGGAGCTGTTTTTT. Translating it yields CASSHSCGTNTGELFF.

This clonotype was found many times. The J gene is TRBJ2-7, the V gene TRBV18; D perhaps matches TRBD1 (6 bases). V was pared by 1 base and J by 7 bases, with 14 bases between. Germline CDR1 reads KGHSH; CDR2 reads LQKENI. This CDR3 is 14 amino acids long. This CDR3 reads CASSPLSEGEEQYF. CDR3 sequence (DNA): TGTGCCAGCTCACCACTCTCAGAGGGGGAAGAGCAGTACTTC.

This clonotype was counted between two and nine times. V usage is TRBV29-1 and J usage is TRBJ1-1; no clear D gene. Germline V gives CDR1 SQVTM, CDR2 ANQGSEA. CDR3 length: 10 amino acids. Trimming took off 6 bases at V and 1 base at J, with 3 bases between the two ends. The CDR3 reads CSVANTEAFF. DNA for the CDR3: TGCAGCGTAGCGAACACTGAAGCTTTCTTT.

This clonotype was seen a few times. V usage is TRBV10-2 and J usage is TRBJ2-3; 15 bases agree with TRBD2. With 8 bases clipped from V and 0 bases from J, the junction kept 3 bases outside the gene matches. The CDR3 sequence is 16 residues long. Germline CDR1 WSHSY, CDR2 SAAADI. CDR3 protein: CASGTSGGLSTDTQYF. For the CDR3, the DNA is TGCGCCAGCGGGACTAGCGGGGGGCTAAGCACAGATACGCAGTATTTT.

This clonotype has a handful of counts. The chain combines TRBV6-2 or TRBV6-3 with TRBJ2-3, with 10 nucleotides matching TRBD2. CDR1 and CDR2 (germline): MNHEY, SVGEGT. With V trimmed by 6 bases and J by 3 bases, 6 bases remained unmatched. The CDR3 runs to 15 residues. The CDR3 bases are TGTGCCAGCAGACGCCTAGCGGGGGAAACAGATACGCAGTATTTT. Amino acid sequence: CASRRLAGETDTQYF.

There are many counts of this clonotype. The V call is TRBV7-8, the J call TRBJ2-6, with a weak D call TRBD1 (5 bases). The CDR3 runs to 19 residues. Looked up from germline, CDR1 is SGHVS and CDR2 is FQNEAQ. Trimming stripped 5 bases from V and 0 bases from J, with 20 bases between. CDR3 amino acids: CASSLPGRAGLSGANVLTF. The CDR3 nucleotides are TGTGCCAGCAGCCTGCCGGGCAGGGCAGGCCTCTCTGGGGCCAACGTCCTGACTTTC.

This clonotype has ten or more counts. This chain links TRBV27 with TRBJ2-3; D unclear. Germline V gives CDR1 MNHEY, CDR2 SMNVEV (reference sequence). This CDR3 region has 18 residues. V gave up 7 bases and J gave up 3 bases, with 26 bases separating them. CDR3 sequence reads: CASNPTQIRLQTTDTQYF. Here the CDR3 DNA reads TGTGCCAGCAACCCAACCCAGATTAGATTACAGACTACAGATACGCAGTATTTT.

The V and J genes are TRBV30 and TRBJ2-3; 7 bases fit TRBD2. The CDR3 has 14 residues. V gave up 2 bases and J gave up 5 bases; unmatched junction bases: 7. Germline CDR1 reads GTSNPN; CDR2 reads SVGIG (reference sequence). The DNA for the CDR3 is TGTGCCTGGAGTCGGACGGGAGGAAAAGATACGCAGTATTTT. Amino acid sequence: CAWSRTGGKDTQYF.

The V call is TRBV12-3 or TRBV12-4, the J call TRBJ2-1, with D possibly being TRBD2 (5 bases). Trimming took off 5 bases at V and 2 bases at J, with 16 bases between the two ends. There are 16 residues in the CDR3. CDR3 DNA: TGTGCCAGCAGTCCTGTACGAGGGCGAGCCTACAATGAGCAGTTCTTC. It encodes CASSPVRGRAYNEQFF.

The table lists this clonotype with a few counts. The chain is built from TRBV18 and TRBJ2-5; D possibly corresponds to TRBD1 (6 bases). The CDR3 consists of 14 residues. Germline assignment: CDR1 KGHSH and CDR2 LQKENI. V lost 3 bases, J lost 1 base, and 9 bases lay in between. The CDR3 coding sequence is TGTGCCAGCTCACCGACAGGCGTCCAAGAGACCCAGTACTTC. Encoded protein: CASSPTGVQETQYF. The variable domain in full, with the rest retrieved from reference TRBV18 and TRBJ2-5, is NAGVMQNPRHLVRRRGQEARLRCSPMKGHSHVYWYRQLPEEGLKFMVYLQKENIIDESGMPKERFSAEFPKEGPSILRIQQVVRGDSAAYFCASSPTGVQETQYFGPGTRLLVL.

This clonotype showed up just a few times. The V call is TRBV4-2, the J call TRBJ2-7; maybe TRBD1 (6 bases). The CDR3 is 15 residues long. CDR1 is LGHNA, CDR2 YNFKEQ, per germline. Trimming left V 4 bases short and J 2 bases short, with 15 bases between. The CDR3 loop reads CASSPQIEGAYEQYF. Written as DNA, the CDR3 is TGTGCCAGCAGCCCACAGATCGAGGGGGCCTACGAGCAGTACTTC.